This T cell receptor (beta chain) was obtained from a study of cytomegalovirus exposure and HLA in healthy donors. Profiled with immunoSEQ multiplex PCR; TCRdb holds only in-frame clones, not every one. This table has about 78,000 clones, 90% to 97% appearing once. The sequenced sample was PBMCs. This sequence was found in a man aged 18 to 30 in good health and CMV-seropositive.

As DNA, the CDR3 is TGTGCCAGCAGTGGAAACAGGGAGAACTACGAGCAGTACTTC. Its protein is CASSGNRENYEQYF. The chain couples TRBV6-1 to TRBJ2-7, with D maybe TRBD1 (6 bases). This CDR3 is 14 amino acids long. Trimming left V 4 bases short and J 3 bases short, with 13 bases between. Germline V gene data show CDR1 as MNHNS and CDR2 as SASEGT.